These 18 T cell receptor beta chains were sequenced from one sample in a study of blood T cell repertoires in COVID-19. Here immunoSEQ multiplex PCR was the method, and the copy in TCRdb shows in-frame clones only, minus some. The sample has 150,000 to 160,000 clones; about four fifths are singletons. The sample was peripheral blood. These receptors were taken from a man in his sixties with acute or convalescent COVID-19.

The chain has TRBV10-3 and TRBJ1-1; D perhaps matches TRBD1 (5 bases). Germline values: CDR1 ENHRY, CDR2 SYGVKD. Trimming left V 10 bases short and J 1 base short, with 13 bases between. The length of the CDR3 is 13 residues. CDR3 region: CASRQNRNTEAFF. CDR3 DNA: TGTGCCAGCCGACAGAATCGGAACACTGAAGCTTTCTTT.

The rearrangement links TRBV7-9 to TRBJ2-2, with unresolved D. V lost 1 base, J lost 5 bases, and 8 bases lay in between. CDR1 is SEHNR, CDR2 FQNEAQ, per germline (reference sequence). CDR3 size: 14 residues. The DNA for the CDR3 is TGTGCCAGCAGCTTAGAGTGGAGAACCGGGGAGCTGTTTTTT. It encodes CASSLEWRTGELFF.

The CDR3 DNA is TGCGCCAGCAGACTTGGACTAGCAGTAGAGGCCACGGAGACCCAGTACTTC. Its protein is CASRLGLAVEATETQYF. The V gene is TRBV5-1, the J gene TRBJ2-5, with 8 bases that match TRBD2. Germline V CDR1 and CDR2: SGHRS, YFSETQ. The J segment lost 5 bases and the V segment lost 5 bases, leaving 17 bases of the junction unmatched. The length of the CDR3 is 17 residues.

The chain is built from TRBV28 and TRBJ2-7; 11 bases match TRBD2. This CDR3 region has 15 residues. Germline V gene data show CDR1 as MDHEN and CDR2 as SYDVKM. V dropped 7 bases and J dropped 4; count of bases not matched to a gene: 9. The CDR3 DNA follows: TGTGCCAGCAATACTCTAGCGGGGGGCGGGTACGAGCAGTACTTC. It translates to CASNTLAGGGYEQYF.

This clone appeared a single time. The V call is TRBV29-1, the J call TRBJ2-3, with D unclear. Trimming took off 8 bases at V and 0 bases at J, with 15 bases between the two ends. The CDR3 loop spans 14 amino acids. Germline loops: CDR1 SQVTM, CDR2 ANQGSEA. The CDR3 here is CSHLQWASTDTQYF. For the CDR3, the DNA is TGCAGCCACCTACAGTGGGCCAGCACAGATACGCAGTATTTT.

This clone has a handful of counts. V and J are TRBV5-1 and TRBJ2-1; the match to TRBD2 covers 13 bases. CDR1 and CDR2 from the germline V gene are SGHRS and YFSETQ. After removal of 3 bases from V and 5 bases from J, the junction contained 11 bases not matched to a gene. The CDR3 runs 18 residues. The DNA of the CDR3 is TGCGCCAGCAGCTGGTACCCCACTAGCGGGGGGGGCAACAATGAGCAGTTCTTC. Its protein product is CASSWYPTSGGGNNEQFF.

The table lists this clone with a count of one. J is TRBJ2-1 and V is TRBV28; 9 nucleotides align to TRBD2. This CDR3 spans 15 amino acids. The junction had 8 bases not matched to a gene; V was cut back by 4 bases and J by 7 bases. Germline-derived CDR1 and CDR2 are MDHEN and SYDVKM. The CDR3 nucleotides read TGTGCCAGCAGTTCCCCCGGGACTAGCCGGAATGAGCAGTTCTTC. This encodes CASSSPGTSRNEQFF.

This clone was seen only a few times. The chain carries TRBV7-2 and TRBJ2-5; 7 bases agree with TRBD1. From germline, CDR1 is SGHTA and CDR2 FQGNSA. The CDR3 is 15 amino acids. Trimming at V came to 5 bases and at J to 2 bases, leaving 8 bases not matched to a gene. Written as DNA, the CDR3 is TGTGCCAGCAGCCCCAGGACAGGCAGGCAAGAGACCCAGTACTTC. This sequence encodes CASSPRTGRQETQYF.

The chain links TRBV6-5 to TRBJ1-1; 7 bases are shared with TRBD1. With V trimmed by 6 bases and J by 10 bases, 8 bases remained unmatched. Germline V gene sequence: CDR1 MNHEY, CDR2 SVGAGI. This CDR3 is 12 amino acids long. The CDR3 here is CASRSDRDRAFF. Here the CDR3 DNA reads TGTGCCAGCAGATCCGACAGGGACCGAGCTTTCTTT.

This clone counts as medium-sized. In DNA, the CDR3 is TGTGCCAGCAGCTTAGGTGGGGAGGGAAACATTCAGTACTTC. Its translation is CASSLGGEGNIQYF. J is TRBJ2-4 and V is TRBV7-8, with 7 bases that match TRBD2. This CDR3 has 14 amino acids. The germline gives CDR1 SGHVS, CDR2 FQNEAQ. Losses at the gene ends were 1 base for V and 6 bases for J; bases not matched to a gene: 3.

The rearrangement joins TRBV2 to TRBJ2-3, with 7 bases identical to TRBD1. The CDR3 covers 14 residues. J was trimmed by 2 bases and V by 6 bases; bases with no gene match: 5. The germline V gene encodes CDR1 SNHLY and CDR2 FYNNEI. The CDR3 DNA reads TGTGCCAGCAGGAGACAGGGACACACAGATACGCAGTATTTT. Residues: CASRRQGHTDTQYF.

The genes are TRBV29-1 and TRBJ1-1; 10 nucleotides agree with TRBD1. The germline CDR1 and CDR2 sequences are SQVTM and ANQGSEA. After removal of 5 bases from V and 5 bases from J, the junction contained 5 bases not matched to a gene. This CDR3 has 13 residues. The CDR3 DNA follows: TGCAGCGTTACCCCGGGACAGGGGACTGAAGCTTTCTTT. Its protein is CSVTPGQGTEAFF.

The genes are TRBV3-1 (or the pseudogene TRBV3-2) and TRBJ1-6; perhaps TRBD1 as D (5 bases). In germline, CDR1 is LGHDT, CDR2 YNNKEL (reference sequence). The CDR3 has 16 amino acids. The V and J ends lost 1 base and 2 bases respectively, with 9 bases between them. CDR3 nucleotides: TGTGCCAGCAGCCAAGCAGGGAACACCTATAATTCACCCCTCCACTTT. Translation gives CASSQAGNTYNSPLHF.

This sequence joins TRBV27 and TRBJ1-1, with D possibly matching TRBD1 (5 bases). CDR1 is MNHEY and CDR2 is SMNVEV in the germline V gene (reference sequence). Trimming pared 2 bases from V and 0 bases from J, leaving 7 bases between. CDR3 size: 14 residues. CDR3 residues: CASSLGHLNTEAFF. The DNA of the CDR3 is TGTGCCAGCAGTTTAGGACACCTGAACACTGAAGCTTTCTTT.

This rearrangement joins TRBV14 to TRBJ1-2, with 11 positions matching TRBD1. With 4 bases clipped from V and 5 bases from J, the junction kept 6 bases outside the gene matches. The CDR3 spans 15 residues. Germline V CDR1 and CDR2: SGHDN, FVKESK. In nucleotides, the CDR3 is TGTGCCAGCAGCCCGCGGACAGGGGGCCCGTATGGCTACACCTTC. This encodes CASSPRTGGPYGYTF.

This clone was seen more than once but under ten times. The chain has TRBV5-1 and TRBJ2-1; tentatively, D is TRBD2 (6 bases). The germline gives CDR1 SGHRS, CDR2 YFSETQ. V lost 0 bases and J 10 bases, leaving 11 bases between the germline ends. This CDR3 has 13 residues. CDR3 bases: TGCGCCAGCAGCTTGGAGGGAGGCACAGAGCAGTTCTTC. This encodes CASSLEGGTEQFF.

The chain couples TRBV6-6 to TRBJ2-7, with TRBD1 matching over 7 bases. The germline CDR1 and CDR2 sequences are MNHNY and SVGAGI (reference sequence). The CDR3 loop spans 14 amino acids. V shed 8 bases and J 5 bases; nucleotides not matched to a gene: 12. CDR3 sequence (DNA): TGTGCCAGCTTAGCACGGCGACAGGGAAACGAGCAGTACTTC. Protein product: CASLARRQGNEQYF.

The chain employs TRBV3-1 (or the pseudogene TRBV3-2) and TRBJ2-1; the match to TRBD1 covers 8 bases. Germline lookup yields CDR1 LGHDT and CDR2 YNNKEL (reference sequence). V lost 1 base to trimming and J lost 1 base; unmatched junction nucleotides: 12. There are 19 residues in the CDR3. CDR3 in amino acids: CASSQGGTGMSSSYNEQFF. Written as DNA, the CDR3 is TGTGCCAGCAGCCAAGGGGGGACAGGAATGTCAAGTTCCTACAATGAGCAGTTCTTC.